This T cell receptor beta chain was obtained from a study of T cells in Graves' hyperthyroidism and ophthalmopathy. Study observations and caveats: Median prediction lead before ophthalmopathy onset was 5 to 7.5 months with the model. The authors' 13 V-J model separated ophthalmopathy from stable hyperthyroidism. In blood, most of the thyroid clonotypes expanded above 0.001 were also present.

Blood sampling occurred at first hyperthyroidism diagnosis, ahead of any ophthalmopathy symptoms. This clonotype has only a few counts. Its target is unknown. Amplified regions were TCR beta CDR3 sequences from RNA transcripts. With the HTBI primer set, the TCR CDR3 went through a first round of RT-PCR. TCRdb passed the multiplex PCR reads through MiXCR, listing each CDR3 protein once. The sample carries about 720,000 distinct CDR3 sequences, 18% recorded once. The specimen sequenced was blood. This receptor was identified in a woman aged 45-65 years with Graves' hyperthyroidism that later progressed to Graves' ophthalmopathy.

The CDR3 DNA is TGTGCCAGGGGGACTAGCGGGGGGACCTCTGATGAGCAGTTCTTC. Translating it yields CARGTSGGTSDEQFF. This chain links TRBV2 with TRBJ2-1; 15 bases agree with TRBD2. Trimming at V came to 9 bases and at J to 8 bases, leaving 8 bases not matched to a gene. Per germline, CDR1 SNHLY and CDR2 FYNNEI. This CDR3 has 15 amino acids.